The 8 T cell receptor beta chains below come from one sample, sequenced in a study of T cells in localized non-small cell lung cancer. Assay: immunoSEQ multiplex PCR; the TCRdb copy retains only in-frame clones and omits some. The sample includes about 52,000 clones, around 86% of them seen just once. The material sequenced was peripheral blood, taken before any cancer treatment. These receptors were taken from a male donor aged 60 or over with stage III squamous cell lung carcinoma.

This clone was recorded only once. This chain uses TRBV18 with TRBJ2-7, with no clear D. The CDR3 sequence is 11 residues long. V gave up 5 bases and J gave up 6 bases, with 8 bases separating them. Per the germline V gene, CDR1 is KGHSH and CDR2 is LQKENI. The CDR3 here is CASSSHSEQYF. In DNA form, the CDR3 reads TGTGCCAGCTCATCCCACTCCGAGCAGTACTTC.

The V call is TRBV25-1, the J call TRBJ2-2, with D perhaps being TRBD1 or TRBD2 (5 bases each). Germline V gives CDR1 MGHDK, CDR2 SYGVNS. CDR3 size: 17 residues. The V and J ends lost 8 bases and 1 base respectively, with 20 bases between them. CDR3 sequence reads: CASESVPGRMNTGELFF. For the CDR3, the DNA is TGTGCCAGCGAGTCGGTACCGGGACGGATGAACACCGGGGAGCTGTTTTTT. The whole variable domain, filled in from reference TRBV25-1 and TRBJ2-2, reads EADIYQTPRYLVIGTGKKITLECSQTMGHDKMYWYQQDPGMELHLIHYSYGVNSTEKGDLSSESTVSRIRTEHFPLTLESARPSHTSQYLCASESVPGRMNTGELFFGEGSRLTVL.

V is TRBV2 and J is TRBJ2-5; maybe TRBD2 (6 bases). This CDR3 is 14 amino acids long. Trimming took 10 bases from V and 5 from J, leaving 20 bases between them. Germline V gene data show CDR1 as SNHLY and CDR2 as FYNNEI. The CDR3 DNA reads as TGTGCCACCCAGGCGGGGCGCCAGTCGGAGACCCAGTACTTC. Protein product: CATQAGRQSETQYF.

The rearrangement uses TRBV5-5 and TRBJ2-1; D is unresolved. Germline lookup yields CDR1 SGHKS and CDR2 YYEKEE (reference sequence). V gave up 0 bases and J gave up 5 bases, with 12 bases separating them. CDR3 size: 15 residues. The CDR3 loop is CASSLGGSRHNEQFF. The CDR3 DNA is TGTGCCAGCAGCTTGGGGGGATCCCGCCACAATGAGCAGTTCTTC.

This rearrangement joins TRBV27 to TRBJ1-3; no firm D call. The CDR3 spans 16 residues. Trimming left V 2 bases short and J 0 bases short, with 11 bases between. Germline loops: CDR1 MNHEY, CDR2 SMNVEV (reference sequence). The CDR3 loop reads CASSLGFATSGNTIYF. CDR3 nucleotide sequence: TGTGCCAGCAGTTTAGGGTTTGCCACCTCTGGAAACACCATATATTTT.

The chain carries TRBV6-1 and TRBJ2-5, with D perhaps given as TRBD1 or TRBD2 (5 bases each). The CDR3 consists of 15 residues. The V end lost 0 bases, the J end lost 2 bases, and 10 bases lay between the germline ends. From germline, CDR1 is MNHNS and CDR2 SASEGT. In DNA form, the CDR3 reads TGTGCCAGCAGTGAAGCGGGACGTCGACAAGAGACCCAGTACTTC. Translated, it gives CASSEAGRRQETQYF.

J is TRBJ2-7 and V is TRBV5-1; tentatively, D is TRBD2 (6 bases). The CDR3 has 15 amino acids. CDR1 is SGHRS and CDR2 is YFSETQ in the germline V gene. The V end lost 0 bases, the J end lost 2 bases, and 12 bases lay between the germline ends. CDR3: CASSLGGTAAYEQYF. The CDR3 DNA sequence: TGCGCCAGCAGCTTGGGCGGGACCGCCGCCTACGAGCAGTACTTC.

V gene TRBV25-1 combines with J gene TRBJ2-7; 8 bases are a match to TRBD2. J gave up 1 base and V 1 base, and 3 bases lay outside the gene matches. CDR3 length: 15 amino acids. Germline CDR1 reads MGHDK; CDR2 reads SYGVNS. In DNA, the CDR3 is TGTGCCAGCAGTGAATCAAGCGGGAGATCCTACGAGCAGTACTTC. Its protein product is CASSESSGRSYEQYF.